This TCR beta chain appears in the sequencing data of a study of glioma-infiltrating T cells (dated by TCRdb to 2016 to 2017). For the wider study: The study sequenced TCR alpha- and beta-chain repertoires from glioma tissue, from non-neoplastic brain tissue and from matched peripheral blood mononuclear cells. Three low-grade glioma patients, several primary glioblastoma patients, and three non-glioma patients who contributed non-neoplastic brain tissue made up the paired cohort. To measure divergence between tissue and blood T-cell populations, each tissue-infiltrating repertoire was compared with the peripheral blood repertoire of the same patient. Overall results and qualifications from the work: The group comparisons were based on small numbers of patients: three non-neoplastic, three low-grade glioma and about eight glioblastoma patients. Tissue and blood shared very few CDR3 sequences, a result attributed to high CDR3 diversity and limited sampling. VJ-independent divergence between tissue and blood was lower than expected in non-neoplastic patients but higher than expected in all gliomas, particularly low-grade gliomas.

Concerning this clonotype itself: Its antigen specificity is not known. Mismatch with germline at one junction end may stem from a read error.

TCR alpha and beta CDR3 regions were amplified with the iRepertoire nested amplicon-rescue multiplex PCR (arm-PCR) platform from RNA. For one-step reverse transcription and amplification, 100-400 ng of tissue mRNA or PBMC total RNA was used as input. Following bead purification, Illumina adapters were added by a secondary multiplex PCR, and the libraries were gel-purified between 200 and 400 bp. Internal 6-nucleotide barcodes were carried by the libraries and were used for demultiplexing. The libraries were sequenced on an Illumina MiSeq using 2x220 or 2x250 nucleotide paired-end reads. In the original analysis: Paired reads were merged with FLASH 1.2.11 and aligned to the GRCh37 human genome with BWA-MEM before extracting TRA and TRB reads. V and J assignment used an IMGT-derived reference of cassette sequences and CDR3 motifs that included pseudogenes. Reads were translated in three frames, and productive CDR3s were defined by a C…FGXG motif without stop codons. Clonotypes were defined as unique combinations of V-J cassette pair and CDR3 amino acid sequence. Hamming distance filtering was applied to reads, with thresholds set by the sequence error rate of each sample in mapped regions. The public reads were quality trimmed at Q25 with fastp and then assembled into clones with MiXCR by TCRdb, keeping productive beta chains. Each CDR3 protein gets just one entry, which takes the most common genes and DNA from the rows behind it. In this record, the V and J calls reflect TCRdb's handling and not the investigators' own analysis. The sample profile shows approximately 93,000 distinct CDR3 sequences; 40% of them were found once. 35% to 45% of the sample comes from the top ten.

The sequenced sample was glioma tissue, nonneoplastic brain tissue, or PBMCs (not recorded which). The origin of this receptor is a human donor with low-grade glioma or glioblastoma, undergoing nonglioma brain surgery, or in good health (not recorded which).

The CDR3 is CSVEATKEAQYF. The base sequence is TGCAGCGTTGAAGCAACAAAAGAGGCCCAGTACTTC. The chain was built from TRBV29-1 and TRBJ2-5; the D segment cannot be called with confidence. The CDR3 measures 12 amino acids from cysteine to phenylalanine. CDR3 DNA is the only sequence kept; it has 36 bases, read in frame from the first base. CDR1 is given as SQVTM and CDR2 as ANQGSEA, both from the germline V gene.